Described below is a single TCR beta chain sequence and its context. A junction end diverges from the germline sequence, so it may reflect a read error. This sample was included in a study of identical twins. The CDR3 sequence is 18 residues long. Germline CDR1 and CDR2: LGHNA and YNFKEQ. Each CDR3 protein gets one entry after TCRdb re-called the 5' RACE reads with MiXCR. The sample shows roughly 1.6 million distinct CDR3 sequences, about 31% of them seen only once. This TCR came from a newborn girl in good health. V usage is TRBV4-2 and J usage is TRBJ2-1; D may be TRBD2 (6 bases). Sequencing was carried out using cord blood. The CDR3 nucleotides are TGTGCCAGCAGCCAAGGAACCGGGACTCAAAGCTCCTACAATGTGCAGTTCTTC. This gives the protein CASSQGTGTQSSYNVQFF.